This T cell receptor beta chain is from a study of T cell clonotyping in hematopoietic cell transplantation. The study, taken as a whole, reports: Higher Inverse Simpson Index values in graft donor and pretransplant recipient predicted broader posttransplant TCR diversity. Few recipient clonotypes overlapped donors; over 97% were de novo at given depth. Cells were unsorted, so CD4 and CD8 contributions were not separated. Recipient TCR diversity dropped after transplant; expanded clonotypes rose from day 30 to 180.

A remark on this clone: Antigen: not known.

V gave up 3 bases and J gave up 11 bases, with 8 bases separating them. This CDR3 comprises 11 residues. TCRdb's table, derived via immunoSEQ multiplex PCR, lists solely in-frame clones and lacks some. The data hold roughly 40,000 clones, with roughly 94% observed a single time. The origin of this receptor is a woman between 45 and 65 years old in good health. Some clones in this sample may be carry-over from other donors' samples. The chain carries TRBV5-3 and TRBJ1-4; no clear D gene. TRBV5-3 carries the ORF label, with uncertain function. The material sequenced was peripheral blood mononuclear cells. CDR3 DNA sequence: TGTGCCAGAAGCTCCACATTGAAACTGTTTTTT. It codes for CARSSTLKLFF.